This record covers a single TCR beta chain. TCRdb reprocessed the 5' RACE reads and reports one entry per CDR3 protein, with no DNA. This sample carries 140,000 to 150,000 distinct CDR3 sequences, with 1% to 1.5% going to the ten biggest clones. This entry comes from a study of monozygotic twins with inflammatory bowel disease. Germline-derived CDR1 and CDR2 are SGDLS and YYNGEE. The length of the CDR3 is 14 residues. The sample consisted of blood. This receptor was identified in a human donor with ulcerative colitis or Crohn's disease, or a healthy co-twin of an affected twin (not recorded which). The rearrangement uses TRBV9 and TRBJ2-7. This chain's CDR3 is CASSPTTLSYEQYF.